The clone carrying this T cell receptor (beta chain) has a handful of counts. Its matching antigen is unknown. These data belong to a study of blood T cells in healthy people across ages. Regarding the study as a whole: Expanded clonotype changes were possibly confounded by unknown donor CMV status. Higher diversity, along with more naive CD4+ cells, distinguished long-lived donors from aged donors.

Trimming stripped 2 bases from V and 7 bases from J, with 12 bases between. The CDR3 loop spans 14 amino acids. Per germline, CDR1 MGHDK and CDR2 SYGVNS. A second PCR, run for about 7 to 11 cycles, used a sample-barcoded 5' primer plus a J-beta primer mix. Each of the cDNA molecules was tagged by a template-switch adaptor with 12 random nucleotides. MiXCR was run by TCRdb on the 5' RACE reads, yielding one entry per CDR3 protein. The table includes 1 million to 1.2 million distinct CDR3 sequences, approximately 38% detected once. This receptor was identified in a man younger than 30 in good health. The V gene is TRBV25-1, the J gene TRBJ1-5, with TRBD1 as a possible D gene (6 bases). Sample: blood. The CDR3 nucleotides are TGTGCCAGCAGTGAAACAGGGTTAACACAGCCCCAGCATTTT. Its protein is CASSETGLTQPQHF.